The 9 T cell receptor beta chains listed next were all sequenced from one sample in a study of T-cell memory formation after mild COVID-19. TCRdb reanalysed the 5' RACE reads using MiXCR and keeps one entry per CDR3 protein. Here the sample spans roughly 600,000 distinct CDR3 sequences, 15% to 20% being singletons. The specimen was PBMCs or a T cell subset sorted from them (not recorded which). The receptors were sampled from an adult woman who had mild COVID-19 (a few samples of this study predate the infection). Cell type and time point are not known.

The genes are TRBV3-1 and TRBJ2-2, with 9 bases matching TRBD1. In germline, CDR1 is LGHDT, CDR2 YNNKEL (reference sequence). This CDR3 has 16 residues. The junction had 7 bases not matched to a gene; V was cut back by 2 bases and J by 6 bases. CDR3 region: CASSQRGQGRAGELFF. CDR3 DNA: TGTGCCAGCAGCCAACGCGGACAGGGGAGGGCCGGGGAGCTGTTTTTT. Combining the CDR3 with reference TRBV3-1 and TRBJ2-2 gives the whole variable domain DTAVSQTPKYLVTQMGNDKSIKCEQNLGHDTMYWYKQDSKKFLKIMFSYNNKELIINETVPNRFSPKSPDKAHLNLHINSLELGDSAVYFCASSQRGQGRAGELFFGEGSRLTVL.

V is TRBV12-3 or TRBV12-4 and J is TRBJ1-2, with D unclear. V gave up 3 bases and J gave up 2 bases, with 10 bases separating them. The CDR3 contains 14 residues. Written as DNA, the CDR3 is TGTGCCAGCAGTTTGAGTCAAACAAACTATGGCTACACCTTC. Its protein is CASSLSQTNYGYTF.

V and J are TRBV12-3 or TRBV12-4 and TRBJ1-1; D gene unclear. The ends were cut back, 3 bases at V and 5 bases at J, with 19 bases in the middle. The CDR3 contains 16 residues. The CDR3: CASSFSALTQKTEAFF. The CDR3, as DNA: TGTGCCAGCAGTTTTTCGGCCCTTACCCAGAAGACTGAAGCTTTCTTT.

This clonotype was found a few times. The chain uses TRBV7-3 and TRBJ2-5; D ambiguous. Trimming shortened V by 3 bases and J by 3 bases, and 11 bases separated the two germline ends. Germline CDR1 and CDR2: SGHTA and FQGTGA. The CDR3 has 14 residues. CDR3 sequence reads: CASSLAGAKETQYF. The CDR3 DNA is TGTGCCAGCAGCTTGGCAGGAGCCAAAGAGACCCAGTACTTC.

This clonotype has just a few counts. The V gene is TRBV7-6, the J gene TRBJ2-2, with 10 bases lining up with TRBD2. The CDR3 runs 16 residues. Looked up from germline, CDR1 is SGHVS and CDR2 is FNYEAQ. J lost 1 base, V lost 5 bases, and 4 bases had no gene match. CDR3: CASSLRTSGNTGELFF. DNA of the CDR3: TGTGCCAGCAGCCTCCGGACTAGCGGGAACACCGGGGAGCTGTTTTTT.

CDR3 sequence (DNA): TGCGCCAGCAGTCAGGGGCAATCTAGCACAGATACGCAGTATTTT. The encoded protein is CASSQGQSSTDTQYF. This chain joins TRBV4-1 and TRBJ2-3; D possibly corresponds to TRBD1 (6 bases). The CDR3 runs to 15 residues. V lost 6 bases and J 0 bases, leaving 13 bases between the germline ends. Looked up from germline, CDR1 is MGHRA and CDR2 is YSYEKL.

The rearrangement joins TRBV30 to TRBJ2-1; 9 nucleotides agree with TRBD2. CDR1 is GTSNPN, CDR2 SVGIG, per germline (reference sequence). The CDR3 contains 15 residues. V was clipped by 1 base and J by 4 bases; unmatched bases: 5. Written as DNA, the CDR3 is TGTGCCTGGAGTGCCAGCGGGGGGCCATACAATGAGCAGTTCTTC. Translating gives CAWSASGGPYNEQFF.

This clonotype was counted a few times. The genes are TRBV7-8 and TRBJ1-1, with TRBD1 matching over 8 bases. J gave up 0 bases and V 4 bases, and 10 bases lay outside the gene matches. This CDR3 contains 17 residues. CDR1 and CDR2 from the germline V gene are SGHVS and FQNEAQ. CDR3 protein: CASSSPGGTRMNTEAFF. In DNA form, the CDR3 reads TGTGCCAGCAGCTCCCCAGGGGGCACCCGTATGAACACTGAAGCTTTCTTT.

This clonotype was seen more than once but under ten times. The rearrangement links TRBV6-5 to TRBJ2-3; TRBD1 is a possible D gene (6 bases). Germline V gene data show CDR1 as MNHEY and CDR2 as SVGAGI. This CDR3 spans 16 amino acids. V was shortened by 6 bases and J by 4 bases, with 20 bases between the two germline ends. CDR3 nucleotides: TGTGCCAGCAGCCACGCCAGGGGTTCGAGGGCAGATACGCAGTATTTT. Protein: CASSHARGSRADTQYF.